This T cell receptor beta chain derives from a study of T cells of healthy individuals. TCRdb ran MiXCR on the 5' RACE reads and lists one entry per CDR3 protein. The profile covers 95,000 to 100,000 distinct CDR3 sequences, with approximately 15% appearing a single time and more than 5.5% taken by the ten largest. Germline trimming cut 4 bases from V and 4 bases from J; bases unmatched to any gene: 8. The CDR3 has 14 amino acids. CDR1 and CDR2 from the germline V gene are DFQATT and SNEGSKA (reference sequence). The chain employs TRBV20-1 and TRBJ1-2, with 8 nucleotides matching TRBD1. The receptor comes from a human donor in good health. The CDR3 DNA is TGCAGTGCTACCCCGGGACAGGCAATCTATGGCTACACCTTC. Its translation: CSATPGQAIYGYTF.